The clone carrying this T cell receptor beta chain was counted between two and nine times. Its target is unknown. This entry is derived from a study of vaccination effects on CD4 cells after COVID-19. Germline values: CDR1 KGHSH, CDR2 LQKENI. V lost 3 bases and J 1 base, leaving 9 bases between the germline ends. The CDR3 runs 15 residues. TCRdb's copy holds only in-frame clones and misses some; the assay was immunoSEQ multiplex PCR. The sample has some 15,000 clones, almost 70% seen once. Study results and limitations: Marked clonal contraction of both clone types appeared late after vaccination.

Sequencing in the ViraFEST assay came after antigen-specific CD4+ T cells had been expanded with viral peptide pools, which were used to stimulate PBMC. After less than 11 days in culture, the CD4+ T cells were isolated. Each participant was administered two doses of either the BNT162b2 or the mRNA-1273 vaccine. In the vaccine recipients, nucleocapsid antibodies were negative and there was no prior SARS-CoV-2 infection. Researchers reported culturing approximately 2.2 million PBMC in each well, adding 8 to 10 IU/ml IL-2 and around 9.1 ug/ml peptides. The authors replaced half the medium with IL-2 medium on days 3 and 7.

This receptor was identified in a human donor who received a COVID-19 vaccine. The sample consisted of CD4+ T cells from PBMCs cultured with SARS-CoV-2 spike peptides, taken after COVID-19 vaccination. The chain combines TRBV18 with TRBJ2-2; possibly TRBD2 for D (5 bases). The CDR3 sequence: CASSPPGLNTGELFF. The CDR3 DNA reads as TGTGCCAGCTCACCCCCAGGACTGAACACCGGGGAGCTGTTTTTT. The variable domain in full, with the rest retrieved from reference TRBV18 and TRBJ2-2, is NAGVMQNPRHLVRRRGQEARLRCSPMKGHSHVYWYRQLPEEGLKFMVYLQKENIIDESGMPKERFSAEFPKEGPSILRIQQVVRGDSAAYFCASSPPGLNTGELFFGEGSRLTVL.